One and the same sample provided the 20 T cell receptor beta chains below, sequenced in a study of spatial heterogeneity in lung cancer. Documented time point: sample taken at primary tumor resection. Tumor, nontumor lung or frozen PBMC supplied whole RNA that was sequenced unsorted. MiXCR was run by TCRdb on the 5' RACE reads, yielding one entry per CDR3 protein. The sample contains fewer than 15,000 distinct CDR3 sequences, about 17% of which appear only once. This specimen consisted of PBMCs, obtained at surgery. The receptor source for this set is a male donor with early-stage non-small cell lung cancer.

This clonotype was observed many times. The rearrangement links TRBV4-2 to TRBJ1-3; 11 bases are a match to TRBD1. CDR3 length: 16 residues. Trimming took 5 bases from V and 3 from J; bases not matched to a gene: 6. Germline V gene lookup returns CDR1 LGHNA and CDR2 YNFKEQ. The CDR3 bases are TGTGCCAGCAGCGCCGGGGGACAGGGGGTTGGAAACACCATATATTTT. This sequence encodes CASSAGGQGVGNTIYF.

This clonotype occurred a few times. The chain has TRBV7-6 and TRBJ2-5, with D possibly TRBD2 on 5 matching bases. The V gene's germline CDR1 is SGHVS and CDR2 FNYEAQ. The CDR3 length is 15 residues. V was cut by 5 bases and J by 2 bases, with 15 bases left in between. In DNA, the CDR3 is TGTGCCAGCAGCCAAAACCCCCAGCGGCAAGAGACCCAGTACTTC. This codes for CASSQNPQRQETQYF.

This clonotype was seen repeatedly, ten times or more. CDR3: CASRLSVTGGYTGELFF. CDR3 DNA: TGTGCCAGCAGACTGTCAGTGACAGGGGGGTACACCGGGGAGCTGTTTTTT. The genes are TRBV27 and TRBJ2-2, with 9 bases that match TRBD1. Germline-derived CDR1 and CDR2 are MNHEY and SMNVEV (reference sequence). The J segment lost 3 bases and the V segment lost 6 bases, leaving 11 bases of the junction unmatched. This CDR3 contains 17 residues.

CDR3 residues: CASSLSGTSGRRADTQYF. Here the CDR3 DNA reads TGTGCCAGCAGTTTATCCGGGACTAGCGGGAGAAGAGCAGATACGCAGTATTTT. The rearrangement joins TRBV28 to TRBJ2-3; 14 bases are shared with TRBD2. CDR1 and CDR2 from the germline V gene are MDHEN and SYDVKM. The CDR3 runs to 18 residues. Trimming removed 1 base from V and 4 bases from J; junction bases left unmatched: 7.

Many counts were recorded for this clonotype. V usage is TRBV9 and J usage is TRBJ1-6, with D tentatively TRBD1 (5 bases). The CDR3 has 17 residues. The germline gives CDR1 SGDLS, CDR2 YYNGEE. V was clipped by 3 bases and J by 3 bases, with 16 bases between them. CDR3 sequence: CASSAEGRRGYNSPLHF. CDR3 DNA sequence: TGTGCCAGCAGCGCGGAGGGACGGCGGGGCTATAATTCACCCCTCCACTTT.

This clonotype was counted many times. CDR3 residues: CASSSGTGGINEQFF. In DNA form, the CDR3 reads TGTGCCAGCAGCTCCGGGACAGGGGGAATCAATGAGCAGTTCTTC. The J gene is TRBJ2-1, the V gene TRBV11-3; 11 bases are shared with TRBD1. V was pared by 4 bases and J by 6 bases, with 5 bases of the junction left unmatched. Germline V gene data show CDR1 as SGHNT and CDR2 as YENEEA. The CDR3 is 15 residues long.

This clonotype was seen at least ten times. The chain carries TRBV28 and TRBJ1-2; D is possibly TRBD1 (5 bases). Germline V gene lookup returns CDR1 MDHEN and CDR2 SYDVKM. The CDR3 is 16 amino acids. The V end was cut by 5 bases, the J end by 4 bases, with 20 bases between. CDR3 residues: CASSGSRQGPPYGYTF. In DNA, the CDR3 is TGTGCCAGCAGTGGATCCCGGCAGGGCCCTCCCTATGGCTACACCTTC.

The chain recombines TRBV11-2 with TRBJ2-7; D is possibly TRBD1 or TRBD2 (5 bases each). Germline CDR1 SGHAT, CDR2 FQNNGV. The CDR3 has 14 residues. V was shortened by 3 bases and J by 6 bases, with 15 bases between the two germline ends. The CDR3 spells CASSFSWGGFEQYF. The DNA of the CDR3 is TGTGCCAGCAGCTTCTCCTGGGGCGGGTTCGAGCAGTACTTC.

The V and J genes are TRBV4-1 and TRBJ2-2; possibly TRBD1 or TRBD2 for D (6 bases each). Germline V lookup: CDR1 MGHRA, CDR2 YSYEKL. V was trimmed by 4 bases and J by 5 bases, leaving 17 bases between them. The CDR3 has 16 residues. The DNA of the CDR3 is TGCGCCAGCAGCCCAGGGGAGGACCTGTGGACCGGGGAGCTGTTTTTT. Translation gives CASSPGEDLWTGELFF.

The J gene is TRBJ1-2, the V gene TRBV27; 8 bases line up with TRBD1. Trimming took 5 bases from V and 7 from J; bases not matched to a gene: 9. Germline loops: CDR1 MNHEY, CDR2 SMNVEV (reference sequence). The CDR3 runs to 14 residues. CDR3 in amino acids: CASSTSTGGAGYTF. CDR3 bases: TGTGCCAGCAGTACCTCCACAGGGGGAGCTGGCTACACCTTC.

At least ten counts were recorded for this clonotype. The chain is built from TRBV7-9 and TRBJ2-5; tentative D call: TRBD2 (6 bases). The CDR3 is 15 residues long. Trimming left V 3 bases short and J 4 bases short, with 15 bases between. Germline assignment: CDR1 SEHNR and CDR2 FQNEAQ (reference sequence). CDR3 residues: CASSFTEGLGETQYF. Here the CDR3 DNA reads TGTGCCAGCAGCTTCACGGAGGGGCTGGGAGAGACCCAGTACTTC.

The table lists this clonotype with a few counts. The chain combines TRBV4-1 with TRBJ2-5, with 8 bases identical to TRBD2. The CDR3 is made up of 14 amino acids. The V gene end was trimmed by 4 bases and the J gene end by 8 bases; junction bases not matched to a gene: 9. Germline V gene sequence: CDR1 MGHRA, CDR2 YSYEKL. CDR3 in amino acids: CASSRAGEGQTQYF. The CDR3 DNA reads TGCGCCAGCAGCCGAGCGGGAGAGGGGCAAACCCAGTACTTC.

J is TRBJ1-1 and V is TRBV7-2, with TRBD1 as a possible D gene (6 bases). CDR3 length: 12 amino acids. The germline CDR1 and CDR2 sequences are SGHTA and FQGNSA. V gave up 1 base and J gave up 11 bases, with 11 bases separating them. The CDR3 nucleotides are TGTGCCAGCAGCTTAGTGAGGGGGGTGGCTTTCTTT. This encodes CASSLVRGVAFF.

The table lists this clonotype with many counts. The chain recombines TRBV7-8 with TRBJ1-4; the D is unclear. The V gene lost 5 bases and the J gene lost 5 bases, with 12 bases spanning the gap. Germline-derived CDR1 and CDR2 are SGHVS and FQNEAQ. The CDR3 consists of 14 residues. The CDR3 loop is CASSPPGRNEKLFF. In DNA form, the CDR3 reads TGTGCCAGCAGCCCCCCAGGAAGGAATGAAAAACTGTTTTTT.

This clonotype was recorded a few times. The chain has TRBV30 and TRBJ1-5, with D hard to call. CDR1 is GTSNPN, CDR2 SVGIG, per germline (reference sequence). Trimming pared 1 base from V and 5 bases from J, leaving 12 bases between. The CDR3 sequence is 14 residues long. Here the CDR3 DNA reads TGTGCCTGGAGTGCTTCGGACGAATATCAGCCCCAGCATTTT. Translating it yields CAWSASDEYQPQHF. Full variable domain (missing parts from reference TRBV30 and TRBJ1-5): SQTIHQWPATLVQPVGSPLSLECTVEGTSNPNLYWYRQAAGRGLQLLFYSVGIGQISSEVPQNLSASRPQDRQFILSSKKLLLSDSGFYLCAWSASDEYQPQHFGDGTRLSIL.

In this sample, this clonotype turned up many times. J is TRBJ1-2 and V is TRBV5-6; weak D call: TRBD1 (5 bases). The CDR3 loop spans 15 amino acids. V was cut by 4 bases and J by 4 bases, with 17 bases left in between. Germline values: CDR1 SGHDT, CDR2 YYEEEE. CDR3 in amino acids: CASSLGTSKVYGYTF. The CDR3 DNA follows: TGTGCCAGCAGCCTTGGGACCTCTAAAGTCTATGGCTACACCTTC.

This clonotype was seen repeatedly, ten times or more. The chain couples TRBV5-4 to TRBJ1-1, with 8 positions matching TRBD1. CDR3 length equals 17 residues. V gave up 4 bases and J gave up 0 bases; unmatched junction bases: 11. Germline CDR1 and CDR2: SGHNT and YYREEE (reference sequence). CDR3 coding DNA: TGTGCCAGCAGCCTGGGGACAGGAGATATCATGAACACTGAAGCTTTCTTT. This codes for CASSLGTGDIMNTEAFF.

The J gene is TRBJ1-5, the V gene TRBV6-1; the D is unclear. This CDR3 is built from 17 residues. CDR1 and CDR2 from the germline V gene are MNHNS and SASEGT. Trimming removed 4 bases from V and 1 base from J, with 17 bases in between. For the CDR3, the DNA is TGTGCCAGCAGTGCCGACAAGGGCCATGCAAGCAATCAGCCCCAGCATTTT. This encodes CASSADKGHASNQPQHF.

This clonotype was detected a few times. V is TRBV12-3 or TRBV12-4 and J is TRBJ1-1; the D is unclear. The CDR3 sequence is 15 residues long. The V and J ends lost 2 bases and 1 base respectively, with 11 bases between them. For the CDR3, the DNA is TGTGCCAGCAGTTTAACGGCCCTCAGGAACACTGAAGCTTTCTTT. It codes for CASSLTALRNTEAFF.

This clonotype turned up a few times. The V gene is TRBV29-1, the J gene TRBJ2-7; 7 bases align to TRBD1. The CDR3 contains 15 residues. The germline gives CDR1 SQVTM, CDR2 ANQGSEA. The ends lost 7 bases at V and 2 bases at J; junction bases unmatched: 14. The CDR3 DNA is TGCAGCGCCCAAACCTGGGGACAGAGTACCTACGAGCAGTACTTC. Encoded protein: CSAQTWGQSTYEQYF.